This T cell receptor (beta chain) came from a study of cytomegalovirus exposure and HLA in healthy donors. Study observations and caveats: Later on, analysis showed that most CMV-associated TCR beta chains appeared to be HLA-restricted. Apart from CMV serostatus, no immune exposure information was available.

Vbeta (60) and Jbeta (13) primers were used in the PCR. Using immunoSEQ multiplex PCR, the repertoire was profiled, and TCRdb retains in-frame clones only, with some absent. The sample holds about 42,000 clones, 50% seen once. The study did not record CMV serostatus for this donor. The germline CDR1 and CDR2 sequences are MGHDK and SYGVNS. CDR3 length: 14 residues. J lost 7 bases, V lost 6 bases, and 10 bases had no gene match. With regard to this clone: The target antigen is unknown.

The receptor was isolated from a human donor in good health. Sequencing input: PBMCs. The rearrangement links TRBV25-1 to TRBJ1-2; TRBD1 agrees at 8 bases. CDR3 in DNA: TGTGCCAGCAGCCGAAACCAGGGGGCTGTTGGCTACACCTTC. This translates into CASSRNQGAVGYTF.